This T cell receptor (beta chain) was recorded in a study of blood T cell repertoires in COVID-19. Study as a whole: Acute-phase and convalescent COVID-19 samples originated in the United States, Italy and Spain. T cells, B-cell-depleted T cells, or PBMCs supplied cDNA or gDNA.

CDR1 LGHNA and CDR2 YSLEER come from the germline V gene. The CDR3 contains 16 residues. V was shortened by 3 bases and J by 8 bases, with 22 bases between the two germline ends. As handled by the study authors: How many nucleated cells were present was estimated from reference gene primer amplification. The method was immunoSEQ multiplex PCR; TCRdb's version includes in-frame clones alone and lacks a portion of them. The DNA was the basis for D and trimming; V, J and clone size are from that table. The sample lists hundreds of thousands of clones, roughly 80% occurring once. This clone occurred a few times.

The genes are TRBV4-3 and TRBJ1-2, with D maybe TRBD1 (6 bases). The sequence was collected from a woman between 55 and 75 years old with active or convalescent COVID-19. Specimen: peripheral blood. CDR3 in DNA: TGCGCCAGCAGCCAGGAAGGGGCGGGGGCCTTAGGCGGCTACACCTTC. This translates into CASSQEGAGALGGYTF.